The next 31 T cell receptor beta chains were all read from a single sample in a study of cytomegalovirus exposure and HLA in healthy donors. The PCR ran on 60 Vbeta and 13 Jbeta primers. TCRdb keeps only in-frame clones here, not all; method: immunoSEQ multiplex PCR. The table includes under 200,000 clones, about four fifths detected once. The source material was PBMCs. The receptors stem from a man under 40 in good health and CMV-seronegative.

This clone was seen only once. The genes are TRBV15 and TRBJ1-2; D gene unclear. V was shortened by 0 bases and J by 3 bases, with 8 bases between the two germline ends. The CDR3 is made up of 14 amino acids. The germline V gene has CDR1 LNHNV and CDR2 YYDKDF (reference sequence). The chain's CDR3 is CATSRERAHYGYTF. The DNA for the CDR3 is TGTGCCACCAGCAGAGAGAGAGCCCACTATGGCTACACCTTC.

J is TRBJ2-2 and V is TRBV30; D not resolved. Germline V gene sequence: CDR1 GTSNPN, CDR2 SVGIG (reference sequence). This CDR3 is built from 16 residues. The ends were cut back, 4 bases at V and 5 bases at J, with 20 bases in the middle. The CDR3 DNA sequence: TGTGCCTGGACCTCCCCCAGTCTCGTTCAAACCGGGGAGCTGTTTTTT. Its translation is CAWTSPSLVQTGELFF.

The chain carries TRBV5-6 and TRBJ2-7; 9 bases match TRBD1. V was pared by 4 bases and J by 0 bases, with 5 bases of the junction left unmatched. CDR1 is SGHDT, CDR2 YYEEEE, per germline. The CDR3 has 15 amino acids. Written as DNA, the CDR3 is TGTGCCAGCAGCCTCCCGGGACAGGGCTCCTACGAGCAGTACTTC. Its translation is CASSLPGQGSYEQYF.

The V call is TRBV19, the J call TRBJ2-1; TRBD2 matches at 14 bases. The germline V gene has CDR1 LNHDA and CDR2 SQIVND (reference sequence). The CDR3 is 15 amino acids. J was trimmed by 9 bases and V by 10 bases; bases with no gene match: 11. The CDR3 protein is CAISAGTSGSVEQFF. Here the CDR3 DNA reads TGTGCCATCTCGGCGGGGACTAGCGGGAGTGTTGAGCAGTTCTTC.

V usage is TRBV11-2 and J usage is TRBJ1-5; 9 bases align to TRBD1. The J segment lost 10 bases and the V segment lost 1 base, leaving 8 bases of the junction unmatched. This CDR3 has 15 amino acids. Germline V lookup: CDR1 SGHAT, CDR2 FQNNGV. CDR3 loop: CASSLGQGGKGPQHF. DNA of the CDR3: TGTGCCAGCAGCTTAGGACAGGGGGGAAAGGGACCCCAGCATTTT.

Turning to this clone: The junction does not match germline at one end; this may be a read error. Other DNA sequences within the sample encode an identical CDR3. The chain joins TRBV7-9 to TRBJ2-7; no firm D call. The CDR3 spans 15 residues. CDR1 and CDR2 (germline): SEHNR, FQNEAQ (reference sequence). CDR3 bases: TGTGCCAGCAGCCCGAAGCTCCGTATCTCCTACGAGCAATACTTC. This sequence encodes CASSPKLRISYEQYF.

This clone was seen a few times. The chain combines TRBV7-6 with TRBJ2-7, with 7 bases identical to TRBD1. The CDR3 length is 14 residues. The V segment lost 3 bases and the J segment 3 bases; nucleotides outside the gene matches: 5. In germline, CDR1 is SGHVS, CDR2 FNYEAQ. This CDR3 reads CASSLGQSFYEQYF. In DNA form, the CDR3 reads TGTGCCAGCAGCTTGGGACAGTCATTCTACGAGCAGTACTTC.

This chain links TRBV27 with TRBJ1-2, with 9 bases matching TRBD1. CDR3 size: 16 residues. Germline CDR1 is MNHEY and CDR2 is SMNVEV (reference sequence). J gave up 1 base and V 2 bases, and 5 bases lay outside the gene matches. DNA for the CDR3: TGTGCCAGCAGTTTAAGACCGGGACAGGGTAACTATGGCTACACCTTC. Protein sequence: CASSLRPGQGNYGYTF.

The gene calls are TRBV4-3 and TRBJ2-5, with 9 bases aligning to TRBD1. V dropped 1 base and J dropped 5; count of bases not matched to a gene: 5. Germline CDR1 LGHNA, CDR2 YSLEER. The CDR3 consists of 15 residues. CDR3 DNA: TGCGCCAGCAGCCAAGGGACAGGGGAGGCCGAGACCCAGTACTTC. This encodes CASSQGTGEAETQYF.

The chain has TRBV6-4 and TRBJ1-2; 12 bases agree with TRBD1. In germline, CDR1 is MRHNA, CDR2 SNTAGT. V lost 2 bases to trimming and J lost 7 bases; unmatched junction nucleotides: 5. The CDR3 sequence is 15 residues long. CDR3 sequence (DNA): TGTGCCAGCAGTGACCCGGGACAGGGGGCGGCTGGCTACACCTTC. Residues: CASSDPGQGAAGYTF.

This clone appeared a single time. J is TRBJ1-2 and V is TRBV19, with no clear D. This CDR3 is built from 11 residues. Trimming stripped 5 bases from V and 7 bases from J, with 8 bases between. Germline CDR1 and CDR2: LNHDA and SQIVND (reference sequence). CDR3 coding DNA: TGTGCCAGTAGTGCCACTAGTGGCTACACCTTC. Its protein is CASSATSGYTF. Supplemented by reference TRBV19 and TRBJ1-2, the full variable domain reads DGGITQSPKYLFRKEGQNVTLSCEQNLNHDAMYWYRQDPGQGLRLIYYSQIVNDFQKGDIAEGYSVSREKKESFPLTVTSAQKNPTAFYLCASSATSGYTFGSGTRLTVV.

This clone was observed a few times. The CDR3 DNA follows: TGCGCCAGCAGCCCCAGGGGGAACACCATATATTTT. Its translation: CASSPRGNTIYF. The chain employs TRBV10-2 and TRBJ1-3; 7 bases line up with TRBD1. J lost 7 bases, V lost 6 bases, and 3 bases had no gene match. Germline CDR1 WSHSY, CDR2 SAAADI. CDR3 length: 12 amino acids.

The chain is built from TRBV19 and TRBJ2-7; D is perhaps TRBD2 (5 bases). The CDR3 sequence is 14 residues long. The germline V and J ends were trimmed by 5 bases and 9 bases, with 20 bases remaining between them. Germline V gene data show CDR1 as LNHDA and CDR2 as SQIVND (reference sequence). The CDR3 sequence is CASSAVLPDGVQYF. The CDR3 DNA follows: TGTGCCAGTAGTGCGGTCCTTCCTGACGGGGTGCAGTACTTC.

This rearrangement joins TRBV6-6 to TRBJ1-2; D remains ambiguous. Germline-derived CDR1 and CDR2 are MNHNY and SVGAGI (reference sequence). V gave up 4 bases and J gave up 8 bases, with 14 bases separating them. This CDR3 spans 13 amino acids. The CDR3 region has the DNA TGTGCCAGCAGTTTAGAGGCATCGAGGGGCTACACCTTC. Translation gives CASSLEASRGYTF.

This clone appeared a few times. The chain joins TRBV27 to TRBJ2-3, with 14 bases fitting TRBD2. From germline, CDR1 is MNHEY and CDR2 SMNVEV (reference sequence). Trimming took 5 bases from V and 4 from J; bases not matched to a gene: 5. The CDR3 loop spans 16 amino acids. CDR3 amino acids: CASSLGTSGSADTQYF. CDR3 sequence (DNA): TGTGCCAGCAGTCTTGGGACTAGCGGGAGTGCAGATACGCAGTATTTT.

The chain couples TRBV6-1 to TRBJ2-3; the match to TRBD2 covers 8 bases. Germline V gene sequence: CDR1 MNHNS, CDR2 SASEGT. V lost 5 bases and J lost 5; bases outside the gene matches: 9. This CDR3 spans 15 amino acids. CDR3 in amino acids: CASSPPAGVGDTQYF. The CDR3 nucleotides read TGTGCCAGCAGTCCCCCAGCGGGAGTTGGAGATACGCAGTATTTT.

The chain's CDR3 is CASSLADRGTPQPQHF. DNA for the CDR3: TGTGCCAGCAGCTTAGCCGACAGGGGTACCCCTCAGCCCCAGCATTTT. The rearrangement joins TRBV7-8 to TRBJ1-5; 8 bases match TRBD1. The germline V gene encodes CDR1 SGHVS and CDR2 FQNEAQ. This CDR3 has 16 residues. Trimming cost V 0 bases and J 6 bases; bases outside gene matches: 7.

This sequence joins TRBV19 and TRBJ2-7; 14 bases match TRBD2. The CDR3 contains 17 residues. Germline V gene lookup returns CDR1 LNHDA and CDR2 SQIVND (reference sequence). V trimming: 8 bases; J trimming: 3 bases; junction bases outside the gene matches: 12. The CDR3 DNA is TGTGCCAGTGGTCCAGGGACTAGCGGGGGCCAGCGCTACGAGCAGTACTTC. As protein: CASGPGTSGGQRYEQYF. The variable domain in full, completed from reference TRBV19 and TRBJ2-7, reads DGGITQSPKYLFRKEGQNVTLSCEQNLNHDAMYWYRQDPGQGLRLIYYSQIVNDFQKGDIAEGYSVSREKKESFPLTVTSAQKNPTAFYLCASGPGTSGGQRYEQYFGPGTRLTVT.

The V call is TRBV11-2, the J call TRBJ2-2, with TRBD2 identical over 8 bases. The junction had 8 bases not matched to a gene; V was cut back by 3 bases and J by 2 bases. The CDR3 spans 17 residues. Germline-derived CDR1 and CDR2 are SGHAT and FQNNGV. CDR3 DNA: TGTGCCAGCAGCTTTTGGGCGGGAGGAGGAAACACCGGGGAGCTGTTTTTT. The encoded protein is CASSFWAGGGNTGELFF.

This clone was picked up one time. The chain carries TRBV11-2 and TRBJ1-3; D is undetermined. Germline values: CDR1 SGHAT, CDR2 FQNNGV. V lost 8 bases, J lost 4 bases, and 9 bases lay in between. CDR3 length equals 12 residues. In DNA form, the CDR3 reads TGTGCCAGCGCGCCGGGGGGAAACACCATATATTTT. Amino acids: CASAPGGNTIYF.

The chain joins TRBV7-6 to TRBJ2-1, with 8 bases identical to TRBD1. The CDR3 length is 15 residues. V dropped 5 bases and J dropped 3; count of bases not matched to a gene: 6. CDR1 and CDR2 from the germline V gene are SGHVS and FNYEAQ. CDR3 region: CASSLDRGFYNEQFF. CDR3 DNA sequence: TGTGCCAGCAGCCTCGACAGGGGATTCTACAATGAGCAGTTCTTC. The full variable domain, in which reference TRBV7-6 and TRBJ2-1 provide the parts outside the CDR3, is GAGVSQSPRYKVTKRGQDVALRCDPISGHVSLYWYRQALGQGPEFLTYFNYEAQQDKSGLPNDRFSAERPEGSISTLTIQRTEQRDSAMYRCASSLDRGFYNEQFFGPGTRLTVL.

The chain uses TRBV19 and TRBJ1-1; TRBD1 matches at 9 bases. The ends lost 6 bases at V and 5 bases at J; junction bases unmatched: 7. There are 14 residues in the CDR3. The V gene's germline CDR1 is LNHDA and CDR2 SQIVND (reference sequence). CDR3 DNA sequence: TGTGCCAGTAGCCAGACAGGGGGTGGGACTGAAGCTTTCTTT. It is translated as CASSQTGGGTEAFF.

To note about this clone: The same CDR3 is also encoded by other DNA sequences in this sample. In DNA form, the CDR3 reads TGTGCCAGCTCACCAAGGGGACACTCCTACGAGCAGTACTTC. This codes for CASSPRGHSYEQYF. The chain has TRBV18 and TRBJ2-7; TRBD1 might be the D (6 bases). Trimming removed 2 bases at V and 0 bases at J, with 8 bases between. Germline V gene data show CDR1 as KGHSH and CDR2 as LQKENI. This CDR3 comprises 14 residues. The whole variable domain, filled in from reference TRBV18 and TRBJ2-7, reads NAGVMQNPRHLVRRRGQEARLRCSPMKGHSHVYWYRQLPEEGLKFMVYLQKENIIDESGMPKERFSAEFPKEGPSILRIQQVVRGDSAAYFCASSPRGHSYEQYFGPGTRLTVT.

The table lists this clone with a few counts. CDR3 sequence (DNA): TGTGCCAGTCATCAGGGTCGCCCCTGTGGCTACACCTTC. Protein product: CASHQGRPCGYTF. V gene TRBV2 combines with J gene TRBJ1-2; TRBD1 might be the D (5 bases). Looked up from germline, CDR1 is SNHLY and CDR2 is FYNNEI. This CDR3 has 13 residues. Between the trimmed V and J ends, which lost 9 bases and 7 bases, there was a span of 18 bases. The variable domain in full, completed from reference TRBV2 and TRBJ1-2, reads EPEVTQTPSHQVTQMGQEVILRCVPISNHLYFYWYRQILGQKVEFLVSFYNNEISEKSEIFDDQFSVERPDGSNFTLKIRSTKLEDSAMYFCASHQGRPCGYTFGSGTRLTVV.

The chain employs TRBV5-6 and TRBJ2-1; D ambiguous. From germline, CDR1 is SGHDT and CDR2 YYEEEE. Between the trimmed V and J ends, which lost 4 bases and 8 bases, there was a span of 13 bases. The CDR3 runs 13 residues. CDR3 DNA sequence: TGTGCCAGCAGCACCACGGTTGTCGATGAGCAGTTCTTC. Amino acids: CASSTTVVDEQFF.

V usage is TRBV6-6 and J usage is TRBJ1-2; D gene unclear. Between the trimmed V and J ends, which lost 4 bases and 8 bases, there was a span of 11 bases. The CDR3 has 12 amino acids. CDR1 and CDR2 (germline): MNHNY, SVGAGI (reference sequence). DNA of the CDR3: TGTGCCAGCAGTTGGGCTTTCGAGGGCTACACCTTC. As protein: CASSWAFEGYTF.

The chain has TRBV6-1 and TRBJ2-2, with D unresolved. This CDR3 is built from 14 residues. The germline V and J ends were trimmed by 4 bases and 4 bases, with 10 bases remaining between them. CDR1 and CDR2 from the germline V gene are MNHNS and SASEGT. The CDR3 sequence is CASSGGATTGELFF. The CDR3 DNA sequence: TGTGCCAGCAGTGGCGGAGCTACCACCGGGGAGCTGTTTTTT.

The table lists this clone with a count of one. This chain links TRBV11-2 with TRBJ1-5; possible D gene TRBD1, 5 bases. Looked up from germline, CDR1 is SGHAT and CDR2 is FQNNGV. V was cut by 6 bases and J by 6 bases, with 18 bases left in between. This CDR3 is 15 amino acids long. The CDR3 sequence: CASSLGGESGQPQHF. Here the CDR3 DNA reads TGTGCCAGCAGTCTTGGGGGGGAGTCGGGTCAGCCCCAGCATTTT.

Points on this clone: Distinct nucleotide sequences in the sample also encode this CDR3. The genes are TRBV27 and TRBJ2-6; D is perhaps TRBD1 (5 bases). The length of the CDR3 is 18 residues. Trimming pared 5 bases from V and 1 base from J, leaving 18 bases between. CDR1 and CDR2 (germline): MNHEY, SMNVEV (reference sequence). The CDR3 loop is CASSPRVWVESGANVLTF. CDR3 DNA sequence: TGTGCCAGCAGTCCCAGGGTGTGGGTAGAGTCTGGGGCCAACGTCCTGACTTTC. Full variable domain (missing parts from reference TRBV27 and TRBJ2-6): EAQVTQNPRYLITVTGKKLTVTCSQNMNHEYMSWYRQDPGLGLRQIYYSMNVEVTDKGDVPEGYKVSRKEKRNFPLILESPSPNQTSLYFCASSPRVWVESGANVLTFGAGSRLTVL.

V usage is TRBV7-9 and J usage is TRBJ2-7; 14 nucleotides agree with TRBD2. Losses at the gene ends were 2 bases for V and 2 bases for J; bases not matched to a gene: 8. The CDR3 consists of 18 residues. Germline V CDR1 and CDR2: SEHNR, FQNEAQ (reference sequence). For the CDR3, the DNA is TGTGCCAGCAGCTTACGACCCCCGACTAGCGGGGGGGCCTACGAGCAGTACTTC. Its translation is CASSLRPPTSGGAYEQYF.

The rearrangement links TRBV6-6 to TRBJ1-5; tentative D call: TRBD1 (5 bases). This CDR3 is built from 14 residues. The germline gives CDR1 MNHNY, CDR2 SVGAGI (reference sequence). The V gene lost 0 bases and the J gene lost 4 bases, with 7 bases spanning the gap. CDR3 sequence: CASSYSGGNQPQHF. The CDR3 DNA sequence: TGTGCCAGCAGTTACTCGGGGGGGAATCAGCCCCAGCATTTT.